Listed below are T cell receptor beta chains from one sample, sequenced in a study of patients and donors after allogeneic stem cell transplantation. TCRdb re-analysed the RT-PCR reads in MiXCR, keeping a single row per CDR3 protein. The sample includes 300 to 400 distinct CDR3 sequences, more than 2.5% seen only once; the top ten take approximately 54%. Sequencing input: blood, either unsorted or a sorted T cell fraction (not recorded which). The receptor set was obtained from a human donor who was either an allogeneic HSCT recipient or a stem cell or donor lymphocyte infusion donor (not recorded which). It is not recorded whose cells these are; they may come from a transplant donor. Both conserved end residues are part of each CDR3. D genes are given only for firm matches. The listing skips clone size in some rows; elsewhere it reads once, few, many or a size class.

>TRBV7-9|.|TRBJ2-5|large
CASSTTSDWQETQYF
TGTGCCAGCAGCACAACCTCGGACTGGCAAGAGACCCAGTACTTC
>TRBV6-2/TRBV6-3|.|TRBJ1-5|medium-sized
CASNVWGGNQPQHF
TGTGCCAGCAACGTATGGGGGGGCAATCAGCCCCAGCATTTT
>TRBV7-9|.|TRBJ2-7|.
CASSLEVYEQYF
TGTGCCAGCAGCTTGGAAGTCTACGAGCAGTACTTC
>TRBV24-1|TRBD2|TRBJ2-1|large
CATSAIPGLAGEYYNEQFF
TGTGCCACCAGTGCTATACCGGGACTAGCGGGGGAATACTACAATGAGCAGTTCTTC
>TRBV29-1|.|TRBJ1-1|few
CSVGKNTEAFF
TGCAGCGTTGGGAAGAACACTGAAGCTTTCTTT
>TRBV7-9|.|TRBJ2-3|.
CASSSGPMRTQYF
TGTGCCAGCAGTTCCGGGCCGATGCGTACGCAGTATTTT
>TRBV27|.|TRBJ2-2|hyperexpanded
CASSIPGGELFF
TGTGCCAGCAGTATTCCCGGCGGGGAGCTGTTTTTT
>TRBV4-3|.|TRBJ1-2|large
CASSPYMGYGYTF
TGCGCCAGCAGCCCATATATGGGTTATGGCTACACCTTC